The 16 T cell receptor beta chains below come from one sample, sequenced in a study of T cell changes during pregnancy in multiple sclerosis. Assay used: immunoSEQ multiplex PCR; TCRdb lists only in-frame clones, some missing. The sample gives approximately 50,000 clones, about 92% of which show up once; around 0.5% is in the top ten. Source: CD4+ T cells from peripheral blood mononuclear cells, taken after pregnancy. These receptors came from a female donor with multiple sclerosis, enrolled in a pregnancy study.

The CDR3 loop is CASSLWGDRGLGGYTF. In DNA, the CDR3 is TGTGCCAGCAGTTTATGGGGGGACAGGGGCCTCGGAGGCTACACCTTC. The chain joins TRBV27 to TRBJ1-2, with 10 bases identical to TRBD1. The J segment lost 8 bases and the V segment lost 1 base, leaving 10 bases of the junction unmatched. The CDR3 has 16 amino acids. The V gene's germline CDR1 is MNHEY and CDR2 SMNVEV (reference sequence).

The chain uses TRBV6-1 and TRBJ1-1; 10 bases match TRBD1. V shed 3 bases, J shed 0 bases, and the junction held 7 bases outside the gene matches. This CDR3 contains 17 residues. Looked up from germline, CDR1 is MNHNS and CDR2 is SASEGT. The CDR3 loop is CASSERGTGVMNTEAFF. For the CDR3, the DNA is TGTGCCAGCAGTGAGAGGGGGACAGGGGTCATGAACACTGAAGCTTTCTTT.

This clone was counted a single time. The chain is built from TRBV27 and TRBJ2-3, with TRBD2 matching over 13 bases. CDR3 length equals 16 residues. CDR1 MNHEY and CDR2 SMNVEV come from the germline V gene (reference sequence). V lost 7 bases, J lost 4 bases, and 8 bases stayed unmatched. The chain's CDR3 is CASTLLTSGRADTQYF. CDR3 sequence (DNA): TGTGCCAGCACACTTCTAACTAGCGGGAGGGCAGATACGCAGTATTTT.

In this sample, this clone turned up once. The chain's CDR3 is CASSGQGAVDEKLFF. DNA for the CDR3: TGTGCCAGCAGCGGACAGGGGGCTGTGGATGAAAAACTGTTTTTT. The chain is built from TRBV9 and TRBJ1-4, with 10 bases aligning to TRBD1. CDR3 length: 15 amino acids. Germline-derived CDR1 and CDR2 are SGDLS and YYNGEE. The junction had 5 bases not matched to a gene; V was cut back by 3 bases and J by 6 bases.

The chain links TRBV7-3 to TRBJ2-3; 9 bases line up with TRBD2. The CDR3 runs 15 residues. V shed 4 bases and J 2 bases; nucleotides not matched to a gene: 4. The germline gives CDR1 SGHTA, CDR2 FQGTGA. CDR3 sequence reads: CASSWTSDNTDTQYF. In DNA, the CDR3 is TGTGCCAGCAGCTGGACTAGCGACAACACAGATACGCAGTATTTT.

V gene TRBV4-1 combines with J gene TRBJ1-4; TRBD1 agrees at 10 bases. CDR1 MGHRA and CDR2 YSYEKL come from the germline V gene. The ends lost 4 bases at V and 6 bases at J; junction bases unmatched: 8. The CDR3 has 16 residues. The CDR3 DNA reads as TGCGCCAGCAGCCTAGCACCGGGACAGGGGTATGAAAAACTGTTTTTT. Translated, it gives CASSLAPGQGYEKLFF.

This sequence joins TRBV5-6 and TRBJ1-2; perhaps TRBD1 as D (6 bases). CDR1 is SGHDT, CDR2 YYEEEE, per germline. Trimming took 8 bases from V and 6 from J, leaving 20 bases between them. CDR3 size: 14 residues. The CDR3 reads CASTLSAGVHGYTF. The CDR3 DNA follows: TGTGCCAGTACCCTATCTGCAGGGGTGCATGGCTACACCTTC.

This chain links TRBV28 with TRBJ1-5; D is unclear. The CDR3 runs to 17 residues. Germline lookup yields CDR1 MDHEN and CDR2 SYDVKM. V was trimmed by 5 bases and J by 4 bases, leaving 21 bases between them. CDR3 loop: CASSRFQPAAGNQPQHF. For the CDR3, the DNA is TGTGCCAGCAGTCGATTCCAACCCGCCGCCGGGAATCAGCCCCAGCATTTT.

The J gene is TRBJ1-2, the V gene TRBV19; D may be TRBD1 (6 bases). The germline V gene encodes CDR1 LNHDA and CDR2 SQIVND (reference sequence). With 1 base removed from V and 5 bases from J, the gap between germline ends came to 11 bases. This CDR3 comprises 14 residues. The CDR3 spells CASSIGGLRYGYTF. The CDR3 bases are TGTGCCAGTAGTATAGGGGGGCTCCGATATGGCTACACCTTC. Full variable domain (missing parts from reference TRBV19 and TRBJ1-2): DGGITQSPKYLFRKEGQNVTLSCEQNLNHDAMYWYRQDPGQGLRLIYYSQIVNDFQKGDIAEGYSVSREKKESFPLTVTSAQKNPTAFYLCASSIGGLRYGYTFGSGTRLTVV.

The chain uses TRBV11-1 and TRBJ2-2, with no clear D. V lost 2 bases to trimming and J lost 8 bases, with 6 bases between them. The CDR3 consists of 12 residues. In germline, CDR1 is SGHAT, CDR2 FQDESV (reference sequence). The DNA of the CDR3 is TGTGCCAGCAGCTTACGTTCGGGGGAGCTGTTTTTT. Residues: CASSLRSGELFF.

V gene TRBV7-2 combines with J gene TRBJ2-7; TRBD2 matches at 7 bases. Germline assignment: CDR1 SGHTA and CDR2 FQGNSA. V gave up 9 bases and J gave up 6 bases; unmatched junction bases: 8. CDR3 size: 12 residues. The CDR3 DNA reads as TGTGCCAGTCGGCGGGAGCTAACCGAGCAGTACTTC. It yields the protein CASRRELTEQYF.

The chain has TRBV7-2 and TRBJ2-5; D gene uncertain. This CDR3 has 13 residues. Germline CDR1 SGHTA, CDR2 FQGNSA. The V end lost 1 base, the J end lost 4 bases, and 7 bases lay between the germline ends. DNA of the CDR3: TGTGCCAGCAGCTTAGTAGCCAGAGAGACCCAGTACTTC. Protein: CASSLVARETQYF.

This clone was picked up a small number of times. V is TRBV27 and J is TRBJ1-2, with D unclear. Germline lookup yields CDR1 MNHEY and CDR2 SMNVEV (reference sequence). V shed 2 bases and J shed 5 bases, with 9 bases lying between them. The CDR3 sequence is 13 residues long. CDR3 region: CASSLRERYGYTF. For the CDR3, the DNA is TGTGCCAGCAGTTTAAGAGAGAGATATGGCTACACCTTC.

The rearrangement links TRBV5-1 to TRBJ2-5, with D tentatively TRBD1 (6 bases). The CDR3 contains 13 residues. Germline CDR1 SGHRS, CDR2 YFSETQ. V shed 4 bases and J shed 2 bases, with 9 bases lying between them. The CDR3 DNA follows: TGCGCCAGCAGCCAGGACAGTCAAGAGACCCAGTACTTC. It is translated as CASSQDSQETQYF.

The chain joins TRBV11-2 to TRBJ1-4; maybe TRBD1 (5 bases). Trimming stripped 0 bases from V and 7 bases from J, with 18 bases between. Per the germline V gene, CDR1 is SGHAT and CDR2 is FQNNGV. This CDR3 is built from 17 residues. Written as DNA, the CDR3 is TGTGCCAGCAGCTTAGATTCAAGGAGGGCAGGGACTGAAAAACTGTTTTTT. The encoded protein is CASSLDSRRAGTEKLFF. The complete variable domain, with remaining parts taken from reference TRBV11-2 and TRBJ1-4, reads EAGVAQSPRYKIIEKRQSVAFWCNPISGHATLYWYQQILGQGPKLLIQFQNNGVVDDSQLPKDRFSAERLKGVDSTLKIQPAKLEDSAVYLCASSLDSRRAGTEKLFFGSGTQLSVL.

CDR3 amino acids: CASSPRYGVSNQPQHF. CDR3 in DNA: TGCGCCAGCAGCCCAAGATACGGGGTTAGCAATCAGCCCCAGCATTTT. The chain couples TRBV4-3 to TRBJ1-5; no reliable D call. The CDR3 sequence is 16 residues long. V was cut by 4 bases and J by 0 bases, with 13 bases left in between. CDR1 and CDR2 from the germline V gene are LGHNA and YSLEER.